This section outlines one TCR beta chain sequence together with its context. Its matching antigen is unknown. The source of the sample is a study of early T cells in non-severe SARS-CoV-2 infection. Background on the study: The input, bulk RNA from unsorted whole blood, was sequenced, and chains were unpaired.

Overall study results and limits: The VDJdb matching leaned toward anti-spike CD8 responses and overlooked private and CD4 specificities.

The TCR library protocol was used to attach unique molecular identifiers. These identifiers were attached to individual cDNA molecules. Via MiXCR, TCRdb re-called the 5' RACE reads, giving one row per CDR3 protein. This table holds roughly 90,000 distinct CDR3 sequences, 13% to 15% found once. The germline V gene has CDR1 SQVTM and CDR2 ANQGSEA. Trimming removed 8 bases at V and 5 bases at J, with 15 bases between. CDR3 size: 12 residues. The sequence came from an adult who was a healthcare worker with PCR-confirmed SARS-CoV-2 infection or an uninfected control (not recorded which). Sequenced sample: whole blood. The rearrangement joins TRBV29-1 to TRBJ1-1; D is undetermined. This CDR3 is CSTMDVGTEAFF. The CDR3 DNA reads as TGCAGCACAATGGATGTGGGAACTGAAGCTTTCTTT.